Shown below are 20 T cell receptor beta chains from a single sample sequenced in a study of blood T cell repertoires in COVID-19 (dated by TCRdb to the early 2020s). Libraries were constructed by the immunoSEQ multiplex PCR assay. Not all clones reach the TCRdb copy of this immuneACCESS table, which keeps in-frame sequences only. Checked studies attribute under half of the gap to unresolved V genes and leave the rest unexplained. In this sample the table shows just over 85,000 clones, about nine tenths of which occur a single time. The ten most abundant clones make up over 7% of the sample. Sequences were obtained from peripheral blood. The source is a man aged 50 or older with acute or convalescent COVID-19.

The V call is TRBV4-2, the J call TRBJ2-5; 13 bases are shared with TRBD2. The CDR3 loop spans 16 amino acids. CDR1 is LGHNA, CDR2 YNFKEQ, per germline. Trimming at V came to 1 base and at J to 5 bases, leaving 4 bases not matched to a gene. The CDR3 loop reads CASSQGLAGGRETQYF. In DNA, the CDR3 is TGTGCCAGCAGCCAAGGACTAGCGGGGGGCCGGGAGACCCAGTACTTC.

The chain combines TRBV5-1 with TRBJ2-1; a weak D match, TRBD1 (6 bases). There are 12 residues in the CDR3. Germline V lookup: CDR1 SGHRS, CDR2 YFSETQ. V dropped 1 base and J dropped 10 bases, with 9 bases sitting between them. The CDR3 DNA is TGCGCCAGCAGCTTGACAGGGAACGAGCAGTTCTTC. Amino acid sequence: CASSLTGNEQFF.

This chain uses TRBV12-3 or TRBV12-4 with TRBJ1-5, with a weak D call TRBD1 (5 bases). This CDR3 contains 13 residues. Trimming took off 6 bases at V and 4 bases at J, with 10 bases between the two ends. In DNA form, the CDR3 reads TGTGCCAGCAGGGTGACAGAGAATCAGCCCCAGCATTTT. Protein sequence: CASRVTENQPQHF.

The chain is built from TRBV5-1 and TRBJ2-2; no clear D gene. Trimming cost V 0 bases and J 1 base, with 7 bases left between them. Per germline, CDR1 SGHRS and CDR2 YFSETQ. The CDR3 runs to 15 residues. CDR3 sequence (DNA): TGCGCCAGCAGCTTGGTGCCAGAGAACACCGGGGAGCTGTTTTTT. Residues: CASSLVPENTGELFF. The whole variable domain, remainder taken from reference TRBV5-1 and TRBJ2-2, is KAGVTQTPRYLIKTRGQQVTLSCSPISGHRSVSWYQQTPGQGLQFLFEYFSETQRNKGNFPGRFSGRQFSNSRSEMNVSTLELGDSALYLCASSLVPENTGELFFGEGSRLTVL.

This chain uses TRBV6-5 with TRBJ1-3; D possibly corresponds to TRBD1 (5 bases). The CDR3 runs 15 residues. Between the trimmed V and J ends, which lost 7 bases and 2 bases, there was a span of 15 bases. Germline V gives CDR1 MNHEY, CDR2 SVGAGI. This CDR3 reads CASITRRGAGNTIYF. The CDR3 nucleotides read TGTGCCAGCATCACGCGGCGGGGGGCTGGAAACACCATATATTTT.

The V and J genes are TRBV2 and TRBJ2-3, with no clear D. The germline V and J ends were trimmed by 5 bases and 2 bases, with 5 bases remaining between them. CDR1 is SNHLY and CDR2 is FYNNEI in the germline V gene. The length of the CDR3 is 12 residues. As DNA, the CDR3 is TGTGCCAGCAGTACTACCACAGATACGCAGTATTTT. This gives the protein CASSTTTDTQYF.

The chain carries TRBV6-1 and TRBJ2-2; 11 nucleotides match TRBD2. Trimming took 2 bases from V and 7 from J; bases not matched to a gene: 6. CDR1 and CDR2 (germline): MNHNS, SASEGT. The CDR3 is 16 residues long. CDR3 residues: CASSERTSGFSGELFF. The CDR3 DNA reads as TGTGCCAGCAGTGAAAGGACTAGCGGGTTCAGCGGGGAGCTGTTTTTT.

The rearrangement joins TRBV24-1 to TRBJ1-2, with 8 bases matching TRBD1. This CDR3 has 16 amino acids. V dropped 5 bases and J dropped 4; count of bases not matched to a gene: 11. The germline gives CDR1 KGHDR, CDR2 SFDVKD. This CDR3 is CATSALSDRGGYGYTF. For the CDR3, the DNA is TGTGCCACCAGTGCGCTTAGCGACAGGGGTGGCTATGGCTACACCTTC.

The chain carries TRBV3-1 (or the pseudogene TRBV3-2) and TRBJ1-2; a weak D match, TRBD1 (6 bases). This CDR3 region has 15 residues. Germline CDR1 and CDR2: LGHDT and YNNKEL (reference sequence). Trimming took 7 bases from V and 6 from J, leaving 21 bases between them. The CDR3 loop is CASTSRSGGAHGYTF. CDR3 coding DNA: TGTGCCAGCACCTCAAGGTCGGGGGGGGCGCATGGCTACACCTTC.

The CDR3 reads CASSTSRQGSYGYTF. The DNA for the CDR3 is TGTGCCAGTAGTACGTCTCGACAGGGCTCTTATGGCTACACCTTC. The chain recombines TRBV19 with TRBJ1-2, with TRBD1 identical over 7 bases. V lost 4 bases and J lost 5; bases outside the gene matches: 10. Germline values: CDR1 LNHDA, CDR2 SQIVND (reference sequence). The CDR3 length is 15 residues. The variable domain in full, with the rest retrieved from reference TRBV19 and TRBJ1-2, is DGGITQSPKYLFRKEGQNVTLSCEQNLNHDAMYWYRQDPGQGLRLIYYSQIVNDFQKGDIAEGYSVSREKKESFPLTVTSAQKNPTAFYLCASSTSRQGSYGYTFGSGTRLTVV.

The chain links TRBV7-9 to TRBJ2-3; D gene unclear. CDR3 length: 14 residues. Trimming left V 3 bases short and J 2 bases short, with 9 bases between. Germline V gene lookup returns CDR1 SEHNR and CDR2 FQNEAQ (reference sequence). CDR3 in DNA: TGTGCCAGCAGCTTCAGCGCCAACACAGATACGCAGTATTTT. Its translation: CASSFSANTDTQYF.

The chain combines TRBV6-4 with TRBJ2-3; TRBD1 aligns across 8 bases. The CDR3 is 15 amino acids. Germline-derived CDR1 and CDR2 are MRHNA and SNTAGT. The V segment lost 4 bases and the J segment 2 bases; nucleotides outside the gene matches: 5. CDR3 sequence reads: CASSAWTGNTDTQYF. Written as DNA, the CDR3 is TGTGCCAGCAGTGCATGGACAGGGAACACAGATACGCAGTATTTT.

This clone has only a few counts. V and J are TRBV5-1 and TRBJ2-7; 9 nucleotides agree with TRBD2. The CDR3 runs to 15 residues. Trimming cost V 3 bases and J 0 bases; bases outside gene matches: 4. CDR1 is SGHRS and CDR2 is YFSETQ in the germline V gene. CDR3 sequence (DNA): TGCGCCAGCAGCTACTCTAGCGGGACCTCCTACGAGCAGTACTTC. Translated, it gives CASSYSSGTSYEQYF. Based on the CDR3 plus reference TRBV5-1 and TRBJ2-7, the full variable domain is KAGVTQTPRYLIKTRGQQVTLSCSPISGHRSVSWYQQTPGQGLQFLFEYFSETQRNKGNFPGRFSGRQFSNSRSEMNVSTLELGDSALYLCASSYSSGTSYEQYFGPGTRLTVT.

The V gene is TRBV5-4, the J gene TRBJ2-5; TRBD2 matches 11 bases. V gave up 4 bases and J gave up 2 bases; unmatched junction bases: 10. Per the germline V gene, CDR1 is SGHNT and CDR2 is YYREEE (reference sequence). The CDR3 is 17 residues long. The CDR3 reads CASSGRLAGGLQETQYF. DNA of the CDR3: TGTGCCAGCAGCGGCCGATTAGCGGGGGGGCTTCAAGAGACCCAGTACTTC.

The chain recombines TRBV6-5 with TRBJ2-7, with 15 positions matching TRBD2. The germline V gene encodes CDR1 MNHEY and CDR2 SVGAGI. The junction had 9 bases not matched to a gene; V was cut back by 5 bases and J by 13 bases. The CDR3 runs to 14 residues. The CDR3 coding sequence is TGTGCCAGCAGTCCGGGACTAGCGGGGGGCCCAGACTACTTC. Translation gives CASSPGLAGGPDYF.

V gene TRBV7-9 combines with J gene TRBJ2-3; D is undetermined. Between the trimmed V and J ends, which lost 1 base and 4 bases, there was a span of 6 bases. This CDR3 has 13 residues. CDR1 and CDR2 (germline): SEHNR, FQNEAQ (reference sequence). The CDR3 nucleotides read TGTGCCAGCAGCTTAGAAAGAGCAGATACGCAGTATTTT. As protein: CASSLERADTQYF.

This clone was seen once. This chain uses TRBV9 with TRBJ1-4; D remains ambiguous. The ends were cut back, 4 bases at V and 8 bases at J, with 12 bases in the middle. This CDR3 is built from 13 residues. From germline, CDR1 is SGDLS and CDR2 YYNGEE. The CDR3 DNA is TGTGCCAGCAGCCGCGGGGTCCGGGAAAAACTGTTTTTT. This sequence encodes CASSRGVREKLFF.

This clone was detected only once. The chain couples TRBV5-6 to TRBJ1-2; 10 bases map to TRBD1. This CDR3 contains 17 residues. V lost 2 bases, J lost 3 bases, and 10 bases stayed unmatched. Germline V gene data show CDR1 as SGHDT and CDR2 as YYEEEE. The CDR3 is CASSFGTGEGRYYGYTF. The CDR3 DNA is TGTGCCAGCAGCTTTGGGACAGGGGAAGGTAGATACTATGGCTACACCTTC.

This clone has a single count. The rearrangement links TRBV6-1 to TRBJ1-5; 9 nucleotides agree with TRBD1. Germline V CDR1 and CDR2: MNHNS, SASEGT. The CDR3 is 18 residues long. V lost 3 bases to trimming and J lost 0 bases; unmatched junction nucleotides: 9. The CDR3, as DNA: TGTGCCAGCAGTGACCGGGACAGGGTTCTGAGTAGCAATCAGCCCCAGCATTTT. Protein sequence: CASSDRDRVLSSNQPQHF.

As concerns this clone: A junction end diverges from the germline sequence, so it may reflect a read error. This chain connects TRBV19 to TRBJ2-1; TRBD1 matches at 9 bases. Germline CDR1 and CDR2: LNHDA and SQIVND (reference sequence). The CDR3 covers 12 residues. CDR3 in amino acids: CASSIGTGTFLF. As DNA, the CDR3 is TGTGCCAGTAGTATCGGGACAGGGACCTTCCTCTTC.